The 8 T cell receptor beta chains reported below all come from one sample, sequenced in a study of blood T cell repertoires in COVID-19. Sequenced by immunoSEQ multiplex PCR; TCRdb stores in-frame clones only, minus some. This repertoire shows around 130,000 clones, 88% found once; its top ten account for over 2%. Sequenced sample: peripheral blood. The receptors were gathered from a human donor with COVID-19, enrolled during active disease. The donor label of this sample is uncertain.

The V and J genes are TRBV5-1 and TRBJ2-7; D is possibly TRBD2 (6 bases). The germline V gene encodes CDR1 SGHRS and CDR2 YFSETQ. V was clipped by 2 bases and J by 0 bases, with 12 bases between them. This CDR3 comprises 15 residues. The DNA for the CDR3 is TGCGCCAGCAGCTTTCTGGACGGGAGCTCCTACGAGCAGTACTTC. It specifies CASSFLDGSSYEQYF. Supplemented by reference TRBV5-1 and TRBJ2-7, the full variable domain reads KAGVTQTPRYLIKTRGQQVTLSCSPISGHRSVSWYQQTPGQGLQFLFEYFSETQRNKGNFPGRFSGRQFSNSRSEMNVSTLELGDSALYLCASSFLDGSSYEQYFGPGTRLTVT.

The V call is TRBV7-2, the J call TRBJ2-3; 14 positions match TRBD2. The CDR3 sequence is 18 residues long. The germline CDR1 and CDR2 sequences are SGHTA and FQGNSA. Germline trimming cut 0 bases from V and 2 bases from J; bases unmatched to any gene: 4. DNA of the CDR3: TGTGCCAGCAGCTTAGCTGGACTAGCGGGGGGCCTCACAGATACGCAGTATTTT. This codes for CASSLAGLAGGLTDTQYF. The full variable domain, rest sourced from reference TRBV7-2 and TRBJ2-3, is GAGVSQSPSNKVTEKGKDVELRCDPISGHTALYWYRQSLGQGLEFLIYFQGNSAPDKSGLPSDRFSAERTGGSVSTLTIQRTQQEDSAVYLCASSLAGLAGGLTDTQYFGPGTRLTVL.

The chain has TRBV24-1 and TRBJ2-7; 8 positions match TRBD2. Per the germline V gene, CDR1 is KGHDR and CDR2 is SFDVKD. The V and J ends lost 3 bases and 2 bases, in that order; junction bases with no gene match: 8. This CDR3 is 16 amino acids long. CDR3 protein: CATSDKPGGSAYEQYF. CDR3 nucleotide sequence: TGTGCCACCAGTGATAAGCCGGGGGGGTCCGCCTACGAGCAGTACTTC.

The chain employs TRBV4-1 and TRBJ1-1; the D gene is possibly TRBD1 (6 bases). The CDR3 runs 15 residues. Germline CDR1 is MGHRA and CDR2 is YSYEKL. The V gene lost 4 bases and the J gene lost 0 bases, with 12 bases spanning the gap. Here the CDR3 reads CASSPQGRVNTEAFF. The DNA for the CDR3 is TGCGCCAGCAGCCCCCAGGGGCGAGTGAACACTGAAGCTTTCTTT.

The chain links TRBV7-9 to TRBJ2-2, with D maybe TRBD2 (6 bases). Between the trimmed V and J ends, which lost 3 bases and 7 bases, there was a span of 9 bases. Germline V gene sequence: CDR1 SEHNR, CDR2 FQNEAQ (reference sequence). The CDR3 is 13 residues long. CDR3 bases: TGTGCCAGCAGCTTCGGGGGTGTCGGGGAGCTGTTTTTT. Translated: CASSFGGVGELFF. The full variable domain, in which reference TRBV7-9 and TRBJ2-2 provide the parts outside the CDR3, is DTGVSQNPRHKITKRGQNVTFRCDPISEHNRLYWYRQTLGQGPEFLTYFQNEAQLEKSRLLSDRFSAERPKGSFSTLEIQRTEQGDSAMYLCASSFGGVGELFFGEGSRLTVL.

The V gene is TRBV18, the J gene TRBJ2-7; TRBD1 aligns across 9 bases. After removal of 0 bases from V and 9 bases from J, the junction contained 9 bases not matched to a gene. The germline CDR1 and CDR2 sequences are KGHSH and LQKENI. The CDR3 runs 15 residues. Here the CDR3 reads CASSPPTGGELAQYF. The CDR3 DNA sequence: TGTGCCAGCTCACCACCTACAGGGGGCGAATTAGCGCAGTACTTC.

V usage is TRBV6-4 and J usage is TRBJ2-3, with 7 positions matching TRBD2. Unmatched junction bases numbered 2, after V lost 5 bases and J lost 0 bases. CDR3 length: 14 amino acids. Germline CDR1 and CDR2: MRHNA and SNTAGT. Here the CDR3 DNA reads TGTGCCAGCAGTAGCGGGGCTAGCACAGATACGCAGTATTTT. Translation gives CASSSGASTDTQYF.

The genes are TRBV4-1 and TRBJ2-2, with 7 bases fitting TRBD2. Per germline, CDR1 MGHRA and CDR2 YSYEKL. The trim removed 1 base at V and 5 bases at J, leaving 4 bases unmatched. The CDR3 extends over 15 amino acids. CDR3 sequence: CASSQGGGETGELFF. As DNA, the CDR3 is TGCGCCAGCAGCCAAGGGGGAGGGGAGACCGGGGAGCTGTTTTTT.